These T cell receptor beta chains were read from a single sample in a study of T-cell memory formation after mild COVID-19. A single record per CDR3 protein comes from TCRdb applying MiXCR to the 5' RACE reads. The sample consists of about 140,000 distinct CDR3 sequences, roughly 15% of them appearing once. Sequenced material: PBMCs or a T cell subset sorted from them (not recorded which). Source of these receptors: an adult woman who had mild COVID-19 (a few samples of this study predate the infection). Cell type and time point are not known. CDR3s include the opening cysteine and the closing phenylalanine or tryptophan. D genes are given only for firm matches. Some rows have no size entry. The others give once, few or many, or a class for an expanded clone.

j_call d_call clone_size v_call cdr3_nt cdr3_aa
TRBJ2-7 TRBD2 many TRBV6-5 TGTGCCAGCAGTTACGGGGGATCTGCGGGGGGGGAGCAGTACTTC CASSYGGSAGGEQYF
TRBJ2-5 NA few TRBV4-2 TGTGCCTGCTCCCGGGTCCTGGGCCCCACTCAAGAGACCCAGTACTTC CACSRVLGPTQETQYF
TRBJ2-7 TRBD2 NA TRBV10-2 TGCGCCAGCAGCAGACTAGCGGGGATTATCCCCCACGAGCAGTACTTC CASSRLAGIIPHEQYF
TRBJ2-5 NA NA TRBV7-8 TGTGCCAGCAGCTCAGGGGGGGAAGAGACCCAGTACTTC CASSSGGEETQYF
TRBJ2-7 NA few TRBV5-5 TGTGCCAGCAGCTTGGCTGGGGGCGGCTACGAGCAGTACTTC CASSLAGGGYEQYF
TRBJ1-5 NA NA TRBV19 TGTGCCAGTAGTATAGAAACAGGCCTACCTCATCAGCCCCAGCATTTT CASSIETGLPHQPQHF
TRBJ2-7 TRBD1 NA TRBV5-1 TGCGCCAGCAGACTTGACAGGGGGCATAAAGAGCAGTACTTC CASRLDRGHKEQYF
TRBJ2-7 TRBD1 NA TRBV12-5 TGTGCTAGTGGTCGCCCACCGGGACAGGGGGCGTACGAGCAGTACTTC CASGRPPGQGAYEQYF
TRBJ2-3 NA NA TRBV7-3 TGTGCCAGCAGCTTAACCTCAGCCACAGATACGCAGTATTTT CASSLTSATDTQYF
TRBJ2-7 TRBD1 NA TRBV12-3/TRBV12-4 TGTGCCAGCAGTGGACAGGGGGCTCCCTCCTACGAGCAGTACTTC CASSGQGAPSYEQYF
TRBJ1-1 NA NA TRBV5-1 TGCGCCAGCAGCCCCACGGAAGAAATGGGTACTGAAGCTTTCTTT CASSPTEEMGTEAFF
TRBJ2-3 TRBD2 many TRBV5-1 TGCGCCAGCGCGGGGGGGTTGGATACGCAGTATTTT CASAGGLDTQYF
TRBJ1-4 NA NA TRBV18 TGTGCCAGCTCACCATCCCACGGTGGTGAAAAACTGTTTTTT CASSPSHGGEKLFF
TRBJ1-2 NA NA TRBV12-3/TRBV12-4 TGTGCCAGCAGTTTTGGGACGCCAGGCTACACCTTC CASSFGTPGYTF
TRBJ1-1 NA NA TRBV4-1 TGCGCCAGCAGCCTCCACGGGGACGGGGGAACTGAAGCTTTCTTT CASSLHGDGGTEAFF
TRBJ2-7 TRBD2 NA TRBV10-3 TGTGCCATCAGTGACCGGGGGGGTGCCTACGAGCAGTACTTC CAISDRGGAYEQYF
TRBJ2-2 TRBD1 NA TRBV6-4 TGTGCCAGCAGTGGGGGGCAGGGGGCTTCGAACACCGGGGAGCTGTTTTTT CASSGGQGASNTGELFF
TRBJ2-1 NA few TRBV18 TGTGCCAGCTCGCAGGGAGCCTACAATGAGCAGTTCTTC CASSQGAYNEQFF
TRBJ2-1 TRBD2 NA TRBV24-1 TGTGCCACCAGTGATTTGTCCGGGACTAGCGGGAGTCATGAGCAGTTCTTC CATSDLSGTSGSHEQFF
TRBJ2-2 NA NA TRBV12-3/TRBV12-4 TGTGCCACCCGGTCCAGGCGGGGCACCGGGGAGCTGTTTTTT CATRSRRGTGELFF
TRBJ2-3 TRBD1 many TRBV20-1 TGCAGTGCTAGGGGACAGGGGAGTGACGATACGCAGTATTTT CSARGQGSDDTQYF
TRBJ1-1 TRBD1 few TRBV6-2/TRBV6-3 TGTGCCAGCAGTTACTACTTCGGGACAGGGTCGGCTGAAGCTTTCTTT CASSYYFGTGSAEAFF
TRBJ2-7 NA NA TRBV20-1 TGCAGTGCAAGAGGCTCGCTAGCCTCCTACGAGCAGTACTTC CSARGSLASYEQYF
TRBJ2-7 NA many TRBV2 TGTGCCAGCAGTGGAGACTTCGACAGGCCCGCCTCCTACGAGCAGTACTTC CASSGDFDRPASYEQYF
TRBJ2-1 NA few TRBV7-7 TGTGCTAGCAGCTTAGAGGGCCACAATGAGCAGTTCTTC CASSLEGHNEQFF
TRBJ2-2 TRBD1 NA TRBV7-6 TGTGCCAGCAGCTTAGGGACAGGGGTCGCCGGGGAGCTGTTTTTT CASSLGTGVAGELFF
TRBJ1-5 NA NA TRBV20-1 TGCAGTGCTCTTTCAGATTCCAATCAGCCCCAGCATTTT CSALSDSNQPQHF
TRBJ1-1 NA NA TRBV20-1 TGCAGTGCTAGAGATCCCCTCAGGGGTAGTACTGAAGCTTTCTTT CSARDPLRGSTEAFF
TRBJ2-3 TRBD2 NA TRBV7-2 TGTGCCAGCAGCTTTCTAGCGGGAGGCCCGTCTGGCACAGATACGCAGTATTTT CASSFLAGGPSGTDTQYF
TRBJ2-1 TRBD1 many TRBV9 TGTGCCAGCAGCGACGGGACAGTGGCTATAAATGAGCAGTTCTTC CASSDGTVAINEQFF
TRBJ2-2 TRBD1 few TRBV12-3/TRBV12-4 TGTGCCAGCAGTGTGAACCGGGACAGGGGGCTTGTAGGGGAGCTGTTTTTT CASSVNRDRGLVGELFF
TRBJ2-2 NA NA TRBV5-1 TGCGCCAGCAGCTTGAGAACGAACACCGGGGAGCTGTTTTTT CASSLRTNTGELFF
TRBJ2-5 NA NA TRBV20-1 TGCAGTGCTAGAGAGAACCAAGAGACCCAGTACTTC CSARENQETQYF
TRBJ2-1 NA NA TRBV29-1 TGCAGCGTTGACGGAGACGGAGGGGGGAATGAGCAGTTCTTC CSVDGDGGGNEQFF
TRBJ2-1 TRBD2 NA TRBV4-2 TGTGCCAGCAGCCAACCGGGGGGGGCCCCCGGGGAGGCCTCGAATGAGCAGTTCTTC CASSQPGGAPGEASNEQFF
TRBJ2-7 NA many TRBV7-6 TGTGCCAGCAGCTTAGAAGGGAGACCTTCACCCTCCTACGAGCAGTACTTC CASSLEGRPSPSYEQYF
TRBJ2-7 NA NA TRBV15 TGTGCCACCAGCACATGGGGTACCTACGAGCAGTACTTC CATSTWGTYEQYF
TRBJ2-1 TRBD2 few TRBV5-1 TGCGCCAGCACCTGGGGGGGCTCCTACAATGAGCAGTTCTTC CASTWGGSYNEQFF
TRBJ2-2 NA NA TRBV14 TGTGCCAGCAGCGACAGGTCCACCGGGGAGCTGTTTTTT CASSDRSTGELFF
TRBJ2-5 NA NA TRBV6-5 TGTGCCAGCAGTCAGGGACTAGAGACCCAGTACTTC CASSQGLETQYF
TRBJ2-7 NA NA TRBV5-1 TGCGCCAGCAGCAACCCCAGGGGTCTTGGCGAGCAGTACTTC CASSNPRGLGEQYF